This TCR beta chain came from a study of early T cells in non-severe SARS-CoV-2 infection (dated by TCRdb to the early 2020s). Looking at the study overall: Because TCR sequencing was done on bulk RNA from unsorted whole blood, the alpha and beta chains could not be paired.

What the study reported, not specific to this receptor: VDJdb matching was skewed toward anti-spike CD8 responses and likely underestimated virus-specific expansions, missing private and CD4 specificities.

Libraries were prepared through 5' RACE. The instrument given in TCRdb is NextSeq 500. In the TCR library protocol, unique molecular identifiers were attached to individual cDNA molecules to correct for PCR bias and sequencing error. TCR alpha and beta chains were both sequenced, and the abundances of alpha and beta sequences in each sample were closely correlated with each other. The original pipeline was this. V gene, J gene and CDR3 annotation of TCR sequences was performed with Decombinator V4. Expanded TCRs were defined as changing significantly between any two time points under a Poisson model with p below 0.0001. TCR abundances were normalised to the total number of TCRs sequenced per sample and expressed as counts per million. MAIT TCRs were defined by TRAV1-2 paired with TRAJ12, TRAJ20 or TRAJ33, and iNKT TCRs by TRAV10 paired with TRAJ18. A search of VDJdb, accessed on 1 November 2021, was run for TCRs annotated to CMV, EBV and SARS-CoV-2, with TCRs annotated for multiple antigens excluded. TCRdb reworked the public reads: Q25 trimming with fastp, MiXCR clone assembly, productive beta chains retained. Entries that share a CDR3 protein sequence are merged under the most common genes and DNA. The V and J calls come from TCRdb's annotation, not from the publication. Here the sample has roughly 35,000 distinct CDR3 sequences; roughly 4% occur a single time. Less than 12% of the sample belongs to the ten largest clones.

A case-control design nested within a healthcare worker cohort in London, UK, was used, with weekly nasopharyngeal swab PCR tests and blood sampling performed. Between 23 and 31 March 2020, the week of the UK lockdown, healthcare workers were enrolled and then followed up weekly for as long as 16 weeks. This clonotype was observed many times. No antigen is known for it. There are no base qualities to consult, and no much larger clone falls within one base. Trimming costs V 3 bases and J 0 bases, and their ends lie 11 bases apart. From the cysteine up to the phenylalanine, the CDR3 has a length of 15 residues. Of all the DNA, just the CDR3 is kept, 45 bases in frame from base 1. The germline V gene (reference sequence) supplies CDR1 LNHDA and CDR2 SQIVND.

Sequencing was carried out using whole blood. This clonotype originated in an adult who was a healthcare worker with PCR-confirmed SARS-CoV-2 infection or an uninfected control (not recorded which). The rearranged chain carries TRBV19 and TRBJ1-2; the D gene lacks a confident call. In nucleotide form, the sequence is TGTGCCAGTAGTATCGCCGTCGGCTCTAACTATGGCTACACCTTC. It is translated as CASSIAVGSNYGYTF.